The clone carrying this T cell receptor (beta chain) was counted once. The antigen is undetermined. MiXCR, applied by TCRdb to the reads, yields one record per CDR3 protein. The sample carries some 500,000 distinct CDR3 sequences, roughly 43% recorded once. The CDR3 has 13 residues. With 4 bases removed from V and 8 bases from J, the gap between germline ends came to 15 bases. Germline V gives CDR1 SQVTM, CDR2 ANQGSEA. The entry originates in a study of T cell repertoires in cytomegalovirus infection. General observations from the study: Accumulated public TCR beta family frequency recognized individuals carrying CMV together with the relevant HLA.

The sequence was obtained from a human donor in good health (CMV status not recorded). Some clones in this sample may be carry-over from other donors' samples. Specimen: cultured PBMCs, collected from culture after CMV antigen stimulation. The V and J genes are TRBV29-1 and TRBJ2-1, with D tentatively TRBD2 (7 bases). The CDR3 loop reads CSVVEGGPDEQFF. The CDR3 DNA reads TGCAGCGTTGTTGAGGGGGGGCCGGATGAGCAGTTCTTC.